This entry describes one TCR beta chain. These data originate in a study of siplizumab effects on memory and regulatory T cells. There are 14 residues in the CDR3. V trimming: 4 bases; J trimming: 0 bases; junction bases outside the gene matches: 3. The V gene's germline CDR1 is SGDLS and CDR2 YYNGEE. Assay used: immunoSEQ multiplex PCR; TCRdb lists only in-frame clones, some missing. The sample contains about 82,000 clones, roughly 90% of which appear only once. Material for sequencing was Tregs sorted from blood. This sequence originates from a human donor in good health. V gene TRBV9 combines with J gene TRBJ2-7, with TRBD2 identical over 8 bases. The CDR3 region is CASSPGGLSYEQYF. The CDR3 nucleotides are TGTGCCAGCAGCCCGGGAGGGCTCTCCTACGAGCAGTACTTC.